This T cell receptor (beta chain) was sequenced for a study of T cells in Graves' hyperthyroidism and ophthalmopathy. This clonotype was seen many times. Its antigen is undetermined. Template material for amplifying TCR beta CDR3 regions consisted of RNA transcripts. The HTBI set primed first-round TCR CDR3 RT-PCR. TCRdb redid the calling of the multiplex PCR reads with MiXCR, one entry per CDR3 protein. The sample records hundreds of thousands of distinct CDR3 sequences, about 15% being singletons. Study results and caveats: Most thyroid-expanded clonotypes above 0.001 were also found in blood.

Absence of ophthalmopathy progression within 18 months defined stable Graves' hyperthyroidism. The authors obtained PBMCs from over 8.5 ml of fresh peripheral blood. The CDR3 runs 18 residues. From germline, CDR1 is MDHEN and CDR2 SYDVKM. Germline trimming cut 5 bases from V and 1 base from J; bases unmatched to any gene: 7. The rearrangement joins TRBV28 to TRBJ2-2; 13 nucleotides line up with TRBD2. The receptor was derived from a woman between 18 and 30 years old with Graves' hyperthyroidism. Source material: blood. CDR3 nucleotide sequence: TGTGCCAGCAGTCCGCCGGGACTAGCGGGAATGAACACCGGGGAGCTGTTTTTT. Its protein is CASSPPGLAGMNTGELFF.